The T cell receptor (beta chain) described here comes from a study of identical twins. After template switching added a universal primer site, the resulting cDNA carried unique molecular identifiers. One entry per CDR3 protein, called by TCRdb with MiXCR from the 5' RACE reads. The sample carries roughly 1.6 million distinct CDR3 sequences, about 32% recorded once. Whole-study findings and limits: Out-of-frame TCR alpha sharing in monozygotic twins exceeded recombination model predictions.

Germline CDR1 reads MGHDK; CDR2 reads SYGVNS. V was pared by 6 bases and J by 5 bases, with 28 bases between. CDR3 length: 18 residues. In regard to this clonotype: Its antigen is not identified.

The origin of this receptor is a newborn girl in good health. Sequenced: cord blood. This chain joins TRBV25-1 and TRBJ1-1, with a weak D call TRBD1 (5 bases). As DNA, the CDR3 is TGTGCCAGCAGCAAATCCACCAAGCCACCTCGGACAAGGACTGAAGCTTTCTTT. It is translated as CASSKSTKPPRTRTEAFF.